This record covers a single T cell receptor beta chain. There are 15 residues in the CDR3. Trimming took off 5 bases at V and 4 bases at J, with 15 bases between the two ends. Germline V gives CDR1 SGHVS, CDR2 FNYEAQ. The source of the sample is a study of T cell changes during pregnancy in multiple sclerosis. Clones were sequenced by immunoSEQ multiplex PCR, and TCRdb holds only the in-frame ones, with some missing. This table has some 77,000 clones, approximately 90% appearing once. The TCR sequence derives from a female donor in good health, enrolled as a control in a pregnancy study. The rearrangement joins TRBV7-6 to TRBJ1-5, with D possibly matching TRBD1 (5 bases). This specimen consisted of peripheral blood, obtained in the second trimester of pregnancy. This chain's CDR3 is CASSQLTGGNQPQHF. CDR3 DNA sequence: TGTGCCAGCAGCCAATTAACGGGGGGAAATCAGCCCCAGCATTTT.